These 10 T cell receptor beta chains originate from one sample sequenced in a study of blood T cell repertoires in COVID-19. TCRdb keeps only in-frame clones here, not all; method: immunoSEQ multiplex PCR. The sample carries about 220,000 clones, approximately 84% recorded once. Source material: peripheral blood. All receptors come from a man in his forties with active or convalescent COVID-19.

V and J are TRBV7-2 and TRBJ1-2, with 11 bases fitting TRBD1. The CDR3 has 14 amino acids. Trimming at V came to 5 bases and at J to 5 bases, leaving 4 bases not matched to a gene. Germline V CDR1 and CDR2: SGHTA, FQGNSA. CDR3 loop: CASSTDRGPYGYTF. DNA of the CDR3: TGTGCCAGCAGCACGGACAGGGGGCCTTATGGCTACACCTTC.

This clone was seen just once. V gene TRBV3-1 (or the pseudogene TRBV3-2) combines with J gene TRBJ2-7, with D perhaps matching TRBD1 (5 bases). V was cut by 5 bases and J by 5 bases, with 16 bases left in between. There are 14 residues in the CDR3. Germline assignment: CDR1 LGHDT and CDR2 YNNKEL (reference sequence). CDR3 DNA sequence: TGTGCCAGCAGCAAATCTAACCAGGGTCACGAGCAGTACTTC. It codes for CASSKSNQGHEQYF.

Comments on this clone: Additional DNA sequences in this sample encode the identical CDR3. This rearrangement joins TRBV7-2 to TRBJ1-3; maybe TRBD1 (6 bases). There are 13 residues in the CDR3. CDR1 is SGHTA and CDR2 is FQGNSA in the germline V gene. The V end lost 3 bases, the J end lost 4 bases, and 7 bases lay between the germline ends. CDR3 region: CASSFGQGNTIYF. The CDR3 DNA follows: TGTGCCAGCAGCTTTGGACAGGGAAACACCATATATTTT.

The V call is TRBV30, the J call TRBJ1-2; D call uncertain. The V end was cut by 5 bases, the J end by 1 base, with 5 bases between. The CDR3 is 11 amino acids. Germline values: CDR1 GTSNPN, CDR2 SVGIG (reference sequence). CDR3 coding DNA: TGTGCCTGGGGACTTAACTATGGCTACACCTTC. Amino acid sequence: CAWGLNYGYTF.

The gene calls are TRBV28 and TRBJ1-1, with D maybe TRBD1 (5 bases). Trimming took off 2 bases at V and 3 bases at J, with 10 bases between the two ends. Looked up from germline, CDR1 is MDHEN and CDR2 is SYDVKM. The CDR3 extends over 14 amino acids. For the CDR3, the DNA is TGTGCCAGCAGTTTAGGGGGGTGGGACACTGAAGCTTTCTTT. It yields the protein CASSLGGWDTEAFF.

The V call is TRBV28, the J call TRBJ1-1; TRBD1 matches 8 bases. J gave up 10 bases and V 9 bases, and 10 bases lay outside the gene matches. Per germline, CDR1 MDHEN and CDR2 SYDVKM. The CDR3 is made up of 12 amino acids. As DNA, the CDR3 is TGTGCCAGTAGACTCCGGGACAGGATAGCTTTCTTT. Its translation is CASRLRDRIAFF.

V gene TRBV2 combines with J gene TRBJ2-3, with 10 bases fitting TRBD2. The germline gives CDR1 SNHLY, CDR2 FYNNEI. The CDR3 consists of 16 residues. Trimming cost V 8 bases and J 4 bases; bases outside gene matches: 12. CDR3 residues: CASVGELAGHADTQYF. For the CDR3, the DNA is TGTGCCAGCGTGGGAGAACTAGCGGGACACGCAGATACGCAGTATTTT.

In this sample, this clone turned up once. V usage is TRBV6-5 and J usage is TRBJ2-3, with TRBD2 matching over 11 bases. The CDR3 consists of 14 residues. Germline V lookup: CDR1 MNHEY, CDR2 SVGAGI. V trimming: 8 bases; J trimming: 4 bases; junction bases outside the gene matches: 5. The CDR3 bases are TGTGCCAGCTTCCATAGCGGGGGGGCAGATACGCAGTATTTT. It is translated as CASFHSGGADTQYF.

This chain uses TRBV28 with TRBJ1-2; D unresolved. V lost 3 bases, J lost 3 bases, and 8 bases lay in between. The CDR3 runs to 13 residues. The germline V gene encodes CDR1 MDHEN and CDR2 SYDVKM. The CDR3 is CASSFGRDYGYTF. The DNA for the CDR3 is TGTGCCAGCAGTTTCGGTCGCGACTATGGCTACACCTTC.

The J gene is TRBJ2-1, the V gene TRBV6-2 or TRBV6-3; no clear D. This CDR3 contains 15 residues. Trimming stripped 0 bases from V and 7 bases from J, with 13 bases between. Germline lookup yields CDR1 MNHEY and CDR2 SVGEGT. DNA for the CDR3: TGTGCCAGCAGTTACTCGAATTGGGTGGAGAATGAGCAGTTCTTC. Translating it yields CASSYSNWVENEQFF.